This is a list of T cell receptor beta chains from one sample in a study of cytomegalovirus exposure and HLA in healthy donors. Only in-frame clones appear in the TCRdb table, and some are missing; sequencing was by immunoSEQ multiplex PCR. This sample has 150,000 or so clones, with roughly 79% found just once. Sequencing input: PBMCs. The source of these receptors is a young woman in good health and CMV-seropositive. The CDR3 runs from the conserved cysteine through the conserved F or W. A D gene is named only where the DNA matches it firmly. Not all rows give a size; the values are once, few, many and, for expanded clones, a class.

- - TRBJ2-6 TRBV5-4 CASSRGTDSGANVLTF TGTGCCAGCAGCCGCGGGACTGACTCTGGGGCCAACGTCCTGACTTTC
- TRBD1 TRBJ2-2 TRBV27 CASSQYGTANTGELFF TGTGCCAGCAGCCAATACGGGACAGCGAACACCGGGGAGCTGTTTTTT
- TRBD1 TRBJ1-1 TRBV27 CASRSGGNVTEAFF TGTGCCAGCAGGTCAGGGGGTAATGTGACTGAAGCTTTCTTT
- - TRBJ2-5 TRBV27 CASSLVSQETQYF TGTGCCAGCAGTTTAGTATCCCAAGAGACCCAGTACTTC
- TRBD1 TRBJ1-5 TRBV7-6 CASSPGTGEYSNQPQHF TGTGCCAGCAGCCCAGGGACAGGGGAGTATAGCAATCAGCCCCAGCATTTT
once TRBD1 TRBJ2-1 TRBV18 CASSPKTGYNEQFF TGTGCCAGCTCACCTAAGACAGGGTACAATGAGCAGTTCTTC
- - TRBJ2-7 TRBV14 CASSQSREQYF TGTGCCAGCAGCCAATCGCGCGAGCAGTACTTC
- TRBD1 TRBJ1-1 TRBV7-9 CSSSSRNRGKGTEAFF TGTTCCAGCAGCTCACGAAACAGGGGAAAGGGCACTGAAGCTTTCTTT
- TRBD1 TRBJ1-1 TRBV19 CASSTWDRGTEAFF TGTGCCAGTAGTACCTGGGACAGGGGGACTGAAGCTTTCTTT
- - TRBJ2-3 TRBV5-1 CASSLDSGTDTQYF TGCGCCAGCAGCTTGGACAGTGGAACAGATACGCAGTATTTT
- TRBD1 TRBJ2-7 TRBV29-1 CSVEDRAHEQYF TGCAGCGTGGAAGACAGGGCCCACGAGCAGTACTTC
few - TRBJ2-6 TRBV15 CATSRDQGGANVLTF TGTGCCACCAGCAGAGATCAGGGTGGGGCCAACGTCCTGACTTTC
- - TRBJ1-2 TRBV2 CASRQGTTLLNYGYTF TGTGCCAGCAGGCAGGGGACAACCCTTCTTAACTATGGCTACACCTTC
- - TRBJ2-7 TRBV10-3 CAISERGLNYEQYF TGTGCCATCAGTGAGAGGGGACTCAACTACGAGCAGTACTTC
- - TRBJ1-4 TRBV28 CASSSNEKLFF TGTGCCAGCAGTTCGAATGAAAAACTGTTTTTT
- - TRBJ1-5 TRBV19 CASRETRGGQPQHF TGTGCCAGTAGGGAAACCCGGGGGGGTCAGCCCCAGCATTTT
- TRBD1 TRBJ1-3 TRBV6-6 CASSYPTGGPNTIYF TGTGCCAGCAGTTATCCAACAGGGGGCCCAAACACCATATATTTT
- TRBD2 TRBJ2-2 TRBV2 CASSERRGGHGELFF TGTGCCAGCAGTGAGAGGCGGGGGGGCCACGGGGAGCTGTTTTTT
once - TRBJ2-2 TRBV6-1 CASSEVWRTYNTGELFF TGTGCCAGCAGTGAAGTCTGGAGGACCTATAACACCGGGGAGCTGTTTTTT
- - TRBJ1-1 TRBV11-2 CASSTTTGKTEAFF TGTGCCAGCAGCACGACAACAGGGAAGACTGAAGCTTTCTTT
- - TRBJ2-5 TRBV5-1 CASSLPGPQETQYF TGCGCCAGCAGCTTGCCAGGCCCTCAAGAGACCCAGTACTTC
few TRBD1 TRBJ1-1 TRBV27 CASSPRTGGAGAFF TGTGCCAGCAGCCCCCGGACAGGGGGCGCGGGGGCTTTCTTT
- - TRBJ2-7 TRBV4-3 CASSQDWTDQSYEQYF TGCGCCAGCAGCCAAGATTGGACAGATCAAAGCTACGAGCAGTACTTC
- - TRBJ2-7 TRBV7-2 CASSLVGQVAEQYF TGTGCCAGCAGCTTAGTTGGACAAGTGGCCGAGCAGTACTTC
- TRBD1 TRBJ2-2 TRBV6-5 CASTRQGITGELFF TGTGCCAGCACGAGACAGGGCATCACCGGGGAGCTGTTTTTT
- TRBD1 TRBJ2-2 TRBV10-1 CASSASIDRGANTGELFF TGCGCCAGCAGTGCCTCGATCGACAGGGGGGCGAACACCGGGGAGCTGTTTTTT